This TCR beta chain originates from a study of T cell responses to AZD1222 COVID-19 vaccine. Using immunoSEQ multiplex PCR, the repertoire was profiled, and TCRdb retains in-frame clones only, with some absent. The table shows 120,000 or so clones, with more than 65% occurring only once. This CDR3 spans 18 amino acids. Germline lookup yields CDR1 MGHDK and CDR2 SYGVNS. V was shortened by 4 bases and J by 4 bases, with 22 bases between the two germline ends. The chain has TRBV25-1 and TRBJ2-2, with a possible D match to TRBD2 (6 bases). Sequenced material: peripheral blood, taken 28 days after the second AZD1222 dose. The TCR sequence derives from an adult who received the AZD1222 COVID-19 vaccine. The CDR3 sequence is CASSGPRGFAGLTGELFF. The DNA of the CDR3 is TGTGCCAGCAGTGGCCCAAGGGGATTCGCGGGACTCACCGGGGAGCTGTTTTTT.